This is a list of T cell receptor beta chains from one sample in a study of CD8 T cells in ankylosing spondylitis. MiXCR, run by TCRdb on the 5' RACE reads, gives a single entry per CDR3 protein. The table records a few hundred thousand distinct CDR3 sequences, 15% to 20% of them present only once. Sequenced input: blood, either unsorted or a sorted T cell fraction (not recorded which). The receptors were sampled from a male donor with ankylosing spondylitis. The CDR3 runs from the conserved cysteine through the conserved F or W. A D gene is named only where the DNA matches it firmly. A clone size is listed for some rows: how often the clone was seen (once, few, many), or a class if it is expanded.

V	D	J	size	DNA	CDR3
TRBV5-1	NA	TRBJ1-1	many	TGCGCCAGCAGGGCTCAGGGGTCGAACACTGAAGCTTTCTTT	CASRAQGSNTEAFF
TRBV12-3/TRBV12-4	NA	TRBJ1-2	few	TGTGCCAGCAGATCAGGGATTTCAGGCTACACCTTC	CASRSGISGYTF
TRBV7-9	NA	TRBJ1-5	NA	TGTGCCAGCAGCTTATCTGGGGGGGCTCAGCCCCAGCATTTT	CASSLSGGAQPQHF
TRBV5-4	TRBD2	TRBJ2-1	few	TGTGCCAGCAGCTCGGGGGGAGTATACTACAATGAGCAGTTCTTC	CASSSGGVYYNEQFF
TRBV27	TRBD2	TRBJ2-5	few	TGTGCCAGCAGCTGGAGCGGGGGGGAAAAGACCCAGTACTTC	CASSWSGGEKTQYF
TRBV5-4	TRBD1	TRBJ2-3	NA	TGTGCCAGCAGATCGGACAGGGGGACAGATACGCAGTATTTT	CASRSDRGTDTQYF
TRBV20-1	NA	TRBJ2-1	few	TGCAGTGCAAAGCGGAACACCTACAATGAGCAGTTCTTC	CSAKRNTYNEQFF
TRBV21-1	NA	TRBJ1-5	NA	TGTGCCAGCAGCACCATACCCGGGACTAATAGCAATCAGCCCCAGCATTTT	CASSTIPGTNSNQPQHF
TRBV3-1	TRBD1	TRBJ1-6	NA	TGTGCCAGCAGCCGAAGAGCGGCAGGGGGGGATAATTCACCCCTCCACTTT	CASSRRAAGGDNSPLHF
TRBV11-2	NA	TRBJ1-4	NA	TGTGCCAGCAGCGTGTCCGGACGGGGGAATGAAAAACTGTTTTTT	CASSVSGRGNEKLFF